This T cell receptor beta chain originates from a study of regulatory T cells in long-lasting Graves disease. The time point was: persistent/refractory GD, antithyroid drugs over 5 years with positive TRAb. The TCR library used RNA extracted from PBMCs. HTBI primers from iRepertoire and Arm-PCR of CDR3 regions yielded the TCR beta libraries. One entry per CDR3 protein results from TCRdb running MiXCR on the multiplex PCR reads. The profile shows roughly 430,000 distinct CDR3 sequences, over 20% of them singletons. Germline CDR1 is ENHRY and CDR2 is SYGVKD. This CDR3 is built from 13 residues. V gave up 10 bases and J gave up 0 bases; unmatched junction bases: 5.

The source was peripheral blood mononuclear cells (PBMCs), collected when the disease was refractory, from a patient treated with antithyroid drugs. The clonotype comes from a female donor with Graves disease. The chain recombines TRBV10-3 with TRBJ2-7; TRBD2 agrees at 8 bases. The CDR3 is CATDSGNSYEQYF. CDR3 bases: TGTGCCACCGATAGCGGGAACTCCTACGAGCAGTACTTC.